The source of this TCR beta chain is a study of vaccination effects on CD4 cells after COVID-19. Under the ViraFEST assay, PBMC were stimulated with viral peptide pools so that antigen-specific CD4+ T cells expanded. Sequencing was performed afterwards. Upon completion of 10 to 11 days in culture, CD4+ T cells were isolated. Two-dose vaccination with either BNT162b2 or mRNA-1273 was given to the participants. Concerning this clone itself: Antigen: not known.

Sequenced by immunoSEQ multiplex PCR; TCRdb stores in-frame clones only, minus some. The sample lists fewer than 25,000 clones, 73% seen once, with 6.5% to 8% in the top ten. The clonotype was recovered from a human donor who received a COVID-19 vaccine. The source was CD4+ T cells from PBMCs cultured with SARS-CoV-2 spike peptides, collected after COVID-19 vaccination.

The DNA for the CDR3 is TGCGCCAGCAAGGACGGTTTTCAGCCCCAGCATTTT. Encoded protein: CASKDGFQPQHF. This sequence joins TRBV10-2 and TRBJ1-5; D gene ambiguous. There are 12 residues in the CDR3. V gave up 7 bases and J gave up 6 bases, with 10 bases separating them. CDR1 and CDR2 (germline): WSHSY, SAAADI.